The present entry profiles one T cell receptor (beta chain) with its context. Its antigen is still unknown. A second 7 to 11 cycle PCR used barcoded and J-beta primers. TCRdb re-called the 5' RACE reads through MiXCR, storing one row per CDR3 protein. The sample shows about 680,000 distinct CDR3 sequences, approximately 49% of them seen only once. This CDR3 region has 12 residues. Germline-derived CDR1 and CDR2 are MNHNY and SVGAGI (reference sequence). V was trimmed by 6 bases and J by 2 bases, leaving 8 bases between them. The data stem from a study of blood T cells in healthy people across ages. Overall study results and limits: It was the long-lived donors that had more naive CD4+ cells and higher diversity than aged donors. A roughly linear fall in TCR beta diversity per million T cells was seen with increasing age.

Source material: blood. This sequence originates from a woman aged 55-69 years in good health. This chain uses TRBV6-6 with TRBJ2-7, with TRBD1 as a possible D gene (5 bases). The CDR3 protein is CASRQDTYEQYF. The CDR3 DNA is TGTGCCAGCAGGCAGGACACCTACGAGCAGTACTTC.